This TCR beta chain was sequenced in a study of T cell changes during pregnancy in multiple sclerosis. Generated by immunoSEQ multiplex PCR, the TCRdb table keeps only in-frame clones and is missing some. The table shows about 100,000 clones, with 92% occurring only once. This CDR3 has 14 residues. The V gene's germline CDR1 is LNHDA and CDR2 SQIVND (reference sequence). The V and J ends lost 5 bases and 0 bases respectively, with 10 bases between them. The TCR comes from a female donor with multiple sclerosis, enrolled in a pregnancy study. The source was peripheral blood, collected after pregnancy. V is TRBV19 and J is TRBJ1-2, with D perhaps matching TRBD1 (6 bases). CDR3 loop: CASSHRQANYGYTF. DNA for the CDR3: TGTGCCAGTAGTCACCGACAGGCTAACTATGGCTACACCTTC. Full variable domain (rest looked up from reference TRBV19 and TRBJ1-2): DGGITQSPKYLFRKEGQNVTLSCEQNLNHDAMYWYRQDPGQGLRLIYYSQIVNDFQKGDIAEGYSVSREKKESFPLTVTSAQKNPTAFYLCASSHRQANYGYTFGSGTRLTVV.